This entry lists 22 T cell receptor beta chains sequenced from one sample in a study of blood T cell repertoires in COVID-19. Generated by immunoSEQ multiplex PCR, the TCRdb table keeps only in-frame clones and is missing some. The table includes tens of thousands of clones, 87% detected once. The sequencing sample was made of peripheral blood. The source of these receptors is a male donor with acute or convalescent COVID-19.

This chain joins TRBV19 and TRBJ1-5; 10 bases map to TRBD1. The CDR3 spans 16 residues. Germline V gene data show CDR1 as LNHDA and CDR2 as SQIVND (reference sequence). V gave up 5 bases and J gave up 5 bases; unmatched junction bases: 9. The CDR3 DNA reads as TGTGCCAGTAGTCCCGAGACAGGGGGCGCTTATCAGCCCCAGCATTTT. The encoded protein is CASSPETGGAYQPQHF.

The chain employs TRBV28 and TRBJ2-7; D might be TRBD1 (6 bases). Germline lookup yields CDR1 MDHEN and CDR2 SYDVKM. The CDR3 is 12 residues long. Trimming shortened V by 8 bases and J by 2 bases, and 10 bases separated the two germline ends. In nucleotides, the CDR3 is TGTGCCAGCTCTAGGACAGCCTACGAGCAGTACTTC. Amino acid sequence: CASSRTAYEQYF.

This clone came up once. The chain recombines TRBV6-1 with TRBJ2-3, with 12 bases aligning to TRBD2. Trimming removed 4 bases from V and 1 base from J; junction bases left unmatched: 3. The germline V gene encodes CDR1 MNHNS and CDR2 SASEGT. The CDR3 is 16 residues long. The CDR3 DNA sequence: TGTGCCAGCAGTGCTAGGACTAGCGGGGGCACAGATACGCAGTATTTT. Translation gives CASSARTSGGTDTQYF.

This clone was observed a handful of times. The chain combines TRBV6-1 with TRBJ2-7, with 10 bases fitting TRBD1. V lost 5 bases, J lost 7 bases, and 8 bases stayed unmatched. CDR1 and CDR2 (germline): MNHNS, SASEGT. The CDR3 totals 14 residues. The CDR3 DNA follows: TGTGCCAGCAGTTCCGGGACAGGGGAAACGGAGCAGTACTTC. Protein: CASSSGTGETEQYF.

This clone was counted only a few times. CDR3 in DNA: TGTGCCACCGCGGGACAGAACTATGGCTACACCTTC. Translating gives CATAGQNYGYTF. The V and J genes are TRBV24-1 and TRBJ1-2; 7 bases agree with TRBD1. The V segment lost 9 bases and the J segment 2 bases; nucleotides outside the gene matches: 2. Germline CDR1 and CDR2: KGHDR and SFDVKD. This CDR3 has 12 residues.

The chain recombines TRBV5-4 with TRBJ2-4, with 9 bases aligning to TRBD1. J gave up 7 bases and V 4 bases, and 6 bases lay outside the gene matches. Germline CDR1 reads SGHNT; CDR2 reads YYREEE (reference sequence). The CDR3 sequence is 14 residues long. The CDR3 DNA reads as TGTGCCAGCAGCCTACAGGGGGCGGGGAACATTCAGTACTTC. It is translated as CASSLQGAGNIQYF.

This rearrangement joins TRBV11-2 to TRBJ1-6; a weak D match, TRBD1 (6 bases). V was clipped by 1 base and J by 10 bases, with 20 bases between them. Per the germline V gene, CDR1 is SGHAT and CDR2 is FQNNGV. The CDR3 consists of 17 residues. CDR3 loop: CASSLGLKDSIGSPLHF. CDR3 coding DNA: TGTGCCAGCAGCTTAGGGCTCAAGGACAGCATTGGGTCACCCCTCCACTTT.

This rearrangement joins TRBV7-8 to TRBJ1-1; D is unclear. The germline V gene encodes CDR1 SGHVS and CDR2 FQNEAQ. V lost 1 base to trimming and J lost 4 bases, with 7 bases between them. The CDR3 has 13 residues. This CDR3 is CASSLDEGTEAFF. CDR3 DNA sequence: TGTGCCAGCAGCTTAGATGAGGGCACTGAAGCTTTCTTT.

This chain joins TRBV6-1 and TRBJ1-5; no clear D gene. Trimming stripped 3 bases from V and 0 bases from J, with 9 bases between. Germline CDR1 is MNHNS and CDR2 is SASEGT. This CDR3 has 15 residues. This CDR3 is CASSDRRYSNQPQHF. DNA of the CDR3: TGTGCCAGCAGTGACAGGCGTTATAGCAATCAGCCCCAGCATTTT.

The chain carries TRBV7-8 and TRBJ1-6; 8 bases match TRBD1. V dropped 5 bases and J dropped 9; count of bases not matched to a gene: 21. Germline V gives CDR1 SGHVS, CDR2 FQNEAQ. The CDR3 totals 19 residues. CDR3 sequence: CASSPRAGRGQGKASPLHF. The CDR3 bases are TGTGCCAGCAGCCCCAGGGCGGGACGAGGACAGGGAAAAGCTTCACCCCTCCACTTT.

For the CDR3, the DNA is TGTGCCAGCACCAGGGGATTGACGGACATTCAGTACTTC. Protein product: CASTRGLTDIQYF. The rearrangement links TRBV12-3 or TRBV12-4 to TRBJ2-4, with a possible D match to TRBD1 (6 bases). V gave up 7 bases and J gave up 8 bases, with 15 bases separating them. This CDR3 spans 13 amino acids.

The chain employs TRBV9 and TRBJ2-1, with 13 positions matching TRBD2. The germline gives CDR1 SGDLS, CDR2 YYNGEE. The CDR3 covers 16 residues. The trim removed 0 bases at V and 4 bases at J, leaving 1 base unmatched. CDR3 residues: CASSVGTSGGYNEQFF. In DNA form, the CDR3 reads TGTGCCAGCAGCGTAGGGACTAGCGGGGGATACAATGAGCAGTTCTTC.

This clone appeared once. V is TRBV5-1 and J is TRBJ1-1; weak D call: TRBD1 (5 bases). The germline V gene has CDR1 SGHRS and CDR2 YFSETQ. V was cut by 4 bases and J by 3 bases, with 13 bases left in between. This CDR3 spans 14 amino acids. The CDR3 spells CASSLGGADTEAFF. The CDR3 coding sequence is TGCGCCAGCAGCCTGGGGGGAGCCGACACTGAAGCTTTCTTT.

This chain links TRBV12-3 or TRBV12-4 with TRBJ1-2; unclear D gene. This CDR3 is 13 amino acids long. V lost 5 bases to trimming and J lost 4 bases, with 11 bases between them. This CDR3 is CASSSGVSYGYTF. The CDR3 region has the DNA TGTGCCAGCAGTAGCGGGGTTTCCTATGGCTACACCTTC.

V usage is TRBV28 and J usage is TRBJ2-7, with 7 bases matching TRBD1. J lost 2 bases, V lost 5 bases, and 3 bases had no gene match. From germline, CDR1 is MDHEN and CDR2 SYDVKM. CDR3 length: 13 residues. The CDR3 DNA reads TGTGCCAGCAGTCCGACAGGGACCTACGAGCAGTACTTC. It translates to CASSPTGTYEQYF.

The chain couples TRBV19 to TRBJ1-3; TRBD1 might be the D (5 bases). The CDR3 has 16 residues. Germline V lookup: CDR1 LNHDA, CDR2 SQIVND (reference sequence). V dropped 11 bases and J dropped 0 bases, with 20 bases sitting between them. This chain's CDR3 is CAGSYSTANSGNTIYF. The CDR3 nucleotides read TGTGCCGGATCATACTCGACAGCTAACTCTGGAAACACCATATATTTT. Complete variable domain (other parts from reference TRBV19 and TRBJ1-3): DGGITQSPKYLFRKEGQNVTLSCEQNLNHDAMYWYRQDPGQGLRLIYYSQIVNDFQKGDIAEGYSVSREKKESFPLTVTSAQKNPTAFYLCAGSYSTANSGNTIYFGEGSWLTVV.

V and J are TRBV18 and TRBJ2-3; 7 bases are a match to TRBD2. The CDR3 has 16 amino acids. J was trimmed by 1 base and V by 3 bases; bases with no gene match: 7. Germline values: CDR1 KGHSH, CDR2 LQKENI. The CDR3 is CASSPTGAGGTDTQYF. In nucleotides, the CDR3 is TGTGCCAGCTCACCGACTGGGGCGGGGGGCACAGATACGCAGTATTTT.

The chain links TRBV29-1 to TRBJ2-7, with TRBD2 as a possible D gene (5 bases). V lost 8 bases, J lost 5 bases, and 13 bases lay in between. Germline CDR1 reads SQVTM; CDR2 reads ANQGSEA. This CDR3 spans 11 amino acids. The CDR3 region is CSCWRSNEQYF. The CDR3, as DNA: TGCAGCTGTTGGAGGTCGAACGAGCAGTACTTC.

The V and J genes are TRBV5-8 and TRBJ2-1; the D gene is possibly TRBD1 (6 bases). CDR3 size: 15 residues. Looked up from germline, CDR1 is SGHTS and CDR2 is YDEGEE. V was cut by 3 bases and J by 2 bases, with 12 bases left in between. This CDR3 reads CASSSQGTPYNEQFF. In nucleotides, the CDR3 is TGTGCCAGCAGCTCCCAGGGGACCCCCTACAATGAGCAGTTCTTC.

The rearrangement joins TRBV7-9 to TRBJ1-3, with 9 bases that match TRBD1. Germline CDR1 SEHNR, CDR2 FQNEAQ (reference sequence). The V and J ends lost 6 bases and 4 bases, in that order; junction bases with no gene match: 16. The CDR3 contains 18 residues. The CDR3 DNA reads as TGTGCCAGCAGTTTACCGGGACAGGGCCGGCTCAAAGGAAACACCATATATTTT. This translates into CASSLPGQGRLKGNTIYF. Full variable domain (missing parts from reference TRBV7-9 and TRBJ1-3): DTGVSQNPRHKITKRGQNVTFRCDPISEHNRLYWYRQTLGQGPEFLTYFQNEAQLEKSRLLSDRFSAERPKGSFSTLEIQRTEQGDSAMYLCASSLPGQGRLKGNTIYFGEGSWLTVV.

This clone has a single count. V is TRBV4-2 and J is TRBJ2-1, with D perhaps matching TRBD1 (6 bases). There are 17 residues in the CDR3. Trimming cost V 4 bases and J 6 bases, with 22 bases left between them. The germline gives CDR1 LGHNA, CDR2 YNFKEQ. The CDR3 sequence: CASSRRNGKGDPNEQFF. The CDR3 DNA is TGTGCCAGCAGCCGGAGGAATGGGAAGGGGGACCCCAATGAGCAGTTCTTC.

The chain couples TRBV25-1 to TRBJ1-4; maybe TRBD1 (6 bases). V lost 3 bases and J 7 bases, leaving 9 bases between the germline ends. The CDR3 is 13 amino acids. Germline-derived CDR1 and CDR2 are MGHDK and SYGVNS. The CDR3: CASSDDRSEKLFF. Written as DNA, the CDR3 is TGTGCCAGCAGTGATGACAGGAGTGAAAAACTGTTTTTT.